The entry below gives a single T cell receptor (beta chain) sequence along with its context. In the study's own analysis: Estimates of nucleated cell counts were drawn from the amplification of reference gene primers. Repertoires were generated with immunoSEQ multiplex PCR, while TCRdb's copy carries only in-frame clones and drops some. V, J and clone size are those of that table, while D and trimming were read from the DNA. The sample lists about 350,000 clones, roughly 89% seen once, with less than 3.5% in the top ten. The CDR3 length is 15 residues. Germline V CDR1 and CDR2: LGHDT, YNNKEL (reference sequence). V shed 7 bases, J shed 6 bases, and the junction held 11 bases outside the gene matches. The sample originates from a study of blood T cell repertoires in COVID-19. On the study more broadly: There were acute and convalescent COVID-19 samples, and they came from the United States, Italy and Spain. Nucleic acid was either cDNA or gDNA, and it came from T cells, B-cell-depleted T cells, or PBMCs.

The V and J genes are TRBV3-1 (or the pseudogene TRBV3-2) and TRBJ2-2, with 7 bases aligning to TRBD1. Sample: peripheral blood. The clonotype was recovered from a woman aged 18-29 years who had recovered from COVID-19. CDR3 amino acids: CASKATGIRPGELFF. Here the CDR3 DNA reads TGTGCCAGCAAGGCGACAGGGATTAGGCCCGGGGAGCTGTTTTTT.